This T cell receptor beta chain was recorded in a study of cytomegalovirus exposure and HLA in healthy donors (TCRdb year 2017). The study in broad terms: An earlier analysis of some 620 of the donors reported about 280 Gb of sequence data and 90 million to 120 million unique TCR beta sequences obtained from some 170 million T cells. Typing coverage differed by locus: A, B, C, DRB1 and DQB1 were typed in about 629-630 donors, DQA1 in roughly 510, DPA1 in roughly 590, and DPB1 in approximately 450. Every discovery cohort repertoire had been produced on one sequencing platform. Across approximately 400 genotyped donors of the cohort, an average of roughly 200,000 unique TCR beta nucleotide sequences per donor were sequenced, and 15% to 20% of those sequences were non-productive. The genetic ancestry cluster associated with self-reported Caucasian donors included about 84% of the roughly 410 genotyped donors. An early release covering 550 to 700 HLA-typed donors comprised roughly 300 gigabases of sequencing data and tens of millions of unique TCR sequences. Donor age, sex, ethnicity and CMV serostatus were collected together with the repertoire data. A later genetic analysis took genome-wide SNP genotypes for about 55% of the 666 donors and used that subset as a discovery cohort. Besides the first cohort of around 670 subjects, a separate validation cohort made up of over 95 different subjects was used. In the later analysis, no new phenotypic data were used to find candidate immune exposures; instead, reliance was placed on TCR beta sequences and their occurrence across donors. The study aimed to test whether signatures of past pathogen exposure could be identified by cataloging public T cell receptors. An earlier analysis of some 600 of the donors applied high-throughput TCR beta sequencing to assess whether each TCR beta V gene segment acted as functional or pseudogenic. To predict cytomegalovirus infection status, the study brought together high-throughput TCR immunosequencing, statistical association of individual TCRs with disease status, and machine learning. A later analysis re-examined previously published TCR beta repertoires from several hundred donors and added high-resolution HLA genotyping to investigate patterns of TCR occurrence. Both class I and class II loci were covered by HLA typing, at four-digit resolution. Because of strong linkage in the cohort, five DR-DQ haplotypes were treated as single units for association and clustering. Using immunosequencing, the study profiled T cell repertoires from 640 or so subjects and related those repertoires to cytomegalovirus serostatus. What the authors observed across the whole study: The only immune exposure information available for the cohort was CMV serostatus. In an earlier analysis of over 550 of the donors, most TCR beta V segments were observed in productive rearrangements about 90% or about 30% of the time, broadly matching IMGT annotations. Most TCR sequences were seen in very few donors, while some public TCRs were found in many individuals. The study listed around 160 TCR beta chains as associated with cytomegalovirus. Correlated functional status among segregating V segments might be attributable to linkage disequilibrium, but an unknown experimental factor could not be ruled out. Cytomegalovirus status was reported to be diagnosed by the classifier with high specificity and sensitivity in both the original and validation cohorts. A few of the identified cytomegalovirus-associated TCR beta chains were confirmed in vitro to be specific for cytomegalovirus antigens. A later analysis found that HLA-associated TCR beta chains were more clonally expanded and had lower generation probabilities than equally common non-associated chains. A further reported finding was that TCR beta sequences accurately predicted the HLA-A and HLA-B alleles for most subjects in the first cohort. It was suggested by the authors that the approach could potentially be generalized to other disease states and immunological phenotypes. According to a later analysis, parvovirus B19, influenza, CMV and Epstein-Barr virus appeared linked to several top co-occurrence clusters. In a later analysis, most CMV-associated TCR beta chains were found to appear HLA-restricted, with HLA associations seemingly driven largely by CMV exposure. Because the 87-base-pair reads could not distinguish some IMGT-functional V segments, including TRBV6-2 and TRBV6-3, those segments were excluded. In a later genetic analysis, fewer N-insertions in productive TCRs were reported among donors in an Asian-associated ancestry cluster than the approximately 710-donor mean. HLA typing was unavailable for some donors at each locus, so association tests used only the typed subset. In a later analysis, TCR association rates were found to vary across HLA loci, with the most associated TCRs seen for DRB1 alleles and the fewest for HLA-C alleles. A cluster of highly shared sequence variants was judged likely to represent a technical artifact of the sequencing pipeline. V-gene and J-gene trimming of TCR beta chains was associated with a missense DCLRE1C variant in a later genetic analysis, and the association was replicated in an independent cohort. A later analysis associated some 17,000 TCR beta sequences with specific HLA alleles at a false discovery rate of 0.05. The cohort was sequenced for TCR beta chains only, and without alpha or paired-chain data the features that could be detected were limited. Presence/absence analyses assumed roughly uniform sequencing depth across donors, an assumption that may not hold. Because counts were too low, seventeen rarely observed V segments, including chromosome 9 orphons, were excluded from the earlier analysis of some 540 of the donors. Assigning TCR associations to individual alleles was difficult when HLA alleles, especially DR and DQ, strongly co-occurred.

For CDR1 and CDR2, the germline V gene (reference sequence) lists SEHNR and FQNEAQ. The CDR3 numbers 12 residues from cysteine through phenylalanine. Only the CDR3 part of the read is kept: 36 bases, read in frame from the first base. The library was produced with the immunoSEQ multiplex PCR assay. The multiplex PCR relied on a mix of 60 forward primers for TCR Vbeta segments and 13 reverse primers for TCR Jbeta segments. Amplification of the CDR3 region of rearranged TCR beta genes was performed with a multiplex PCR assay on genomic DNA. The amplified TCR beta libraries were sequenced on the Illumina HiSeq System as 87-base-pair reads. Per the authors' processing: Across the 670 or so repertoires, a later analysis counted approximately 75 million unique TCR beta chains, around 11 million of which were shared by at least two donors. Raw reads were error-corrected and collapsed into unique sequences by a nearest-neighbor algorithm in which closely related sequences were merged to remove PCR and sequencing errors. To assign V, D and J gene segments, CDR3 sequences were aligned to IMGT reference sequences. For a sequence to be retained, a match of at least six nucleotides was required to both a V gene segment and a J gene segment. Rearrangements were called productive when the CDR3 lacked stop codons and stayed in frame with V and J; all others were non-productive. Following IMGT convention, CDR3 was defined as the stretch from the second conserved V-encoded cysteine up to the conserved J-encoded phenylalanine. In an earlier analysis of more than 550 of the donors, sequences lacking an unambiguous match to a single V gene segment were excluded. An earlier analysis of 450 to 650 of the donors called V segments functional above 56.7% productive rearrangements and segregating when the between-donor standard deviation exceeded 5%. A statistical classification framework was built to diagnose cytomegalovirus status from the catalog of TCR beta chain sequences. A later analysis assigned V and J genes by comparing TCR nucleotide sequences with IMGT/GENE-DB human TR gene sequences. In a later analysis, CDR3 sequences and most-parsimonious VDJ recombination scenarios were assigned using the TCRdist pipeline. In a later analysis, every TCR beta chain was defined by the combination of its CDR3 amino acid sequence and its V-gene family, and reads without a unique V-gene family were dropped. A later analysis removed several hundred highly shared, low-generation-probability nucleotide sequences to deal with suspected cross-contamination and a sequencing artifact. In a later analysis, a clonal expansion index was calculated for each public chain from normalized within-repertoire ranks of inferred template counts. In a later analysis, generation probabilities were computed using a VDJ recombination model fitted to out-of-frame rearrangements, and the results were checked against IGoR. Hypergeometric tests were used in a later analysis to score TCR-TCR, TCR-HLA and TCR-CMV co-occurrence, with a repertoire-size bias correction applied to the TCR pairs. To estimate false discovery rates, a later analysis permuted the HLA or CMV assignments 20 times. A later analysis grouped co-occurring TCRs with DBSCAN, adding TCRdist sequence similarity when clustering within HLA-allele-positive subsets. Repertoires with fewer than 30,000 or more than 120,000 public chains were left out of co-occurrence clustering, as were several repertoires with anomalous nucleotide sharing. TCRdb mirrors the immuneACCESS table, restricted to in-frame sequences. Some clones are absent from its copies; in checked studies, under half trace to an unresolved V gene, and the reason for the others is unknown. V and J calls and clone size are those listed in that table; D and trimming were worked out from the DNA. The sample records around 200,000 clones, less than 85% of which are singletons. The leading ten clones occupy 0.6% to 0.7% of the sample.

As concerns this clone: Its antigen remains unidentified. One end of the junction does not line up with germline, which may come from a read error.

The cohort comprised several hundred healthy bone marrow donors. All cohort members were sampled while nominally healthy, although unrecorded immune exposures were likely present. The donor was CMV seronegative and was included in the group of 352 seronegative cohort members. Each donor provided a peripheral blood sample, and peripheral blood mononuclear cells were used for TCR beta sequencing. Genomic DNA was extracted from the blood cell samples with the Qiagen DNeasy Blood Extraction Kit. This clonotype was sampled from a boy aged 5-17 years in good health and CMV-seronegative. In this chain, TRBV7-9 is recombined with TRBJ2-7; the D region possibly corresponds to TRBD1 (5 bases align). The specimen sequenced was PBMCs. The CDR3 reads as follows: CSSSLDSYEQYF. The bases read TGTTCCAGCAGCTTAGACAGCTACGAGCAGTACTTC.